This TCR beta chain was observed in a study of control samples from healthy donors and cancer patients. The data were produced by immunoSEQ multiplex PCR, yet TCRdb's version contains in-frame clones alone and is incomplete. The data show 200,000 or so clones, around 94% seen once. V lost 4 bases, J lost 1 base, and 7 bases lay in between. CDR1 is MNHNS, CDR2 SASEGT, per germline. This CDR3 has 13 amino acids. This clone was seen once. The chain carries TRBV6-1 and TRBJ1-1; D uncertain. This sequence was found in a man aged 45 to 65 in good health. The material sequenced was blood. CDR3 nucleotide sequence: TGTGCCAGCAGTGCTTTAGGGAACACTGAAGCTTTCTTT. Translating it yields CASSALGNTEAFF.